This passage covers 6 T cell receptor beta chains from one sample sequenced in a study of T cell responses to AZD1222 COVID-19 vaccine. Sequenced by immunoSEQ multiplex PCR; TCRdb stores in-frame clones only, minus some. Found here are 150,000 or so clones, roughly nine tenths of them singletons; the top ten hold about 4%. Here the sequenced sample was peripheral blood, taken 28 days after the second AZD1222 dose. All receptors come from an adult who received the AZD1222 COVID-19 vaccine.

The gene calls are TRBV19 and TRBJ1-4; the match to TRBD1 covers 7 bases. The V gene's germline CDR1 is LNHDA and CDR2 SQIVND (reference sequence). With V trimmed by 5 bases and J by 3 bases, 6 bases remained unmatched. CDR3 length equals 15 residues. This CDR3 is CASSGADRPNEKLFF. The DNA of the CDR3 is TGTGCCAGTAGTGGCGCGGACAGGCCTAATGAAAAACTGTTTTTT. Supplemented by reference TRBV19 and TRBJ1-4, the full variable domain reads DGGITQSPKYLFRKEGQNVTLSCEQNLNHDAMYWYRQDPGQGLRLIYYSQIVNDFQKGDIAEGYSVSREKKESFPLTVTSAQKNPTAFYLCASSGADRPNEKLFFGSGTQLSVL.

J is TRBJ2-7 and V is TRBV7-2, with a tentative D call TRBD1 (5 bases). This CDR3 is built from 14 residues. From germline, CDR1 is SGHTA and CDR2 FQGNSA. V was pared by 4 bases and J by 7 bases, with 17 bases between. The CDR3 nucleotides are TGTGCCAGCAGCTCAGGCCTAGGGTCAGGGGAGCAGTACTTC. Protein sequence: CASSSGLGSGEQYF.

The chain links TRBV20-1 to TRBJ2-5; D gene uncertain. CDR3 length: 11 amino acids. Germline V gene lookup returns CDR1 DFQATT and CDR2 SNEGSKA (reference sequence). V shed 5 bases and J shed 1 base, with 5 bases lying between them. The CDR3 protein is CSAEVQETQYF. CDR3 in DNA: TGCAGTGCTGAAGTCCAAGAGACCCAGTACTTC.

The chain is built from TRBV5-1 and TRBJ2-1; D is possibly TRBD2 (7 bases). CDR3 length: 18 amino acids. CDR1 and CDR2 (germline): SGHRS, YFSETQ. V shed 6 bases and J shed 2 bases, with 24 bases lying between them. The CDR3 sequence is CASTPDLGAAGAYNEQFF. CDR3 coding DNA: TGCGCCAGCACCCCGGACCTGGGGGCGGCGGGGGCCTACAATGAGCAGTTCTTC.

The J gene is TRBJ1-1, the V gene TRBV9, with a tentative D call TRBD1 (5 bases). Trimming left V 2 bases short and J 4 bases short, with 12 bases between. Per germline, CDR1 SGDLS and CDR2 YYNGEE. The CDR3 has 14 amino acids. The CDR3 bases are TGTGCCAGCAGCGTCCGGGGGGGAAGCACTGAAGCTTTCTTT. Encoded protein: CASSVRGGSTEAFF.

This chain joins TRBV10-3 and TRBJ2-2; weak D call: TRBD2 (5 bases). The ends were cut back, 7 bases at V and 0 bases at J, with 6 bases in the middle. Germline V gene lookup returns CDR1 ENHRY and CDR2 SYGVKD. This CDR3 region has 13 residues. CDR3 loop: CAITGSNTGELFF. The CDR3 coding sequence is TGTGCCATCACGGGGTCGAACACCGGGGAGCTGTTTTTT.